The 8 T cell receptor beta chains below were found in one sample sequenced in a study of blood T cells in healthy people across ages. Using a J-beta primer mix together with a sample-barcoded 5' primer, a second PCR was run for about 6 to 12 cycles. A single record per CDR3 protein comes from TCRdb applying MiXCR to the 5' RACE reads. The data contain roughly 730,000 distinct CDR3 sequences, approximately 53% of them seen just once; the ten biggest clones take up approximately 24%. The sample taken for sequencing was blood. The receptor source for this set is a man aged 35 to 55 in good health.

This clonotype showed up just a few times. The chain recombines TRBV10-3 with TRBJ1-2; maybe TRBD1 (5 bases). The CDR3 has 13 amino acids. Germline V gives CDR1 ENHRY, CDR2 SYGVKD. The germline V and J ends were trimmed by 9 bases and 4 bases, with 15 bases remaining between them. The CDR3, as DNA: TGTGCCATGGGGGTGGGTGACGGCTATGGCTACACCTTC. Its translation: CAMGVGDGYGYTF.

This clonotype showed up just a few times. V gene TRBV28 combines with J gene TRBJ2-5; D possibly corresponds to TRBD1 (6 bases). CDR1 is MDHEN, CDR2 SYDVKM, per germline. The V end was cut by 1 base, the J end by 4 bases, with 13 bases between. The length of the CDR3 is 15 residues. Here the CDR3 reads CASSLYQGTRETQYF. DNA of the CDR3: TGTGCCAGCAGTTTATACCAGGGGACGCGAGAGACCCAGTACTTC.

The J gene is TRBJ1-5, the V gene TRBV5-1, with D possibly matching TRBD1 (6 bases). There are 15 residues in the CDR3. The V end was cut by 4 bases, the J end by 4 bases, with 15 bases between. CDR1 and CDR2 (germline): SGHRS, YFSETQ. The DNA of the CDR3 is TGCGCCAGCAGCGAACAGGGTCAAGGAAATCAGCCCCAGCATTTT. This encodes CASSEQGQGNQPQHF.

The chain carries TRBV15 and TRBJ2-7, with 10 bases aligning to TRBD1. Germline values: CDR1 LNHNV, CDR2 YYDKDF (reference sequence). This CDR3 region has 14 residues. The V gene end was trimmed by 5 bases and the J gene end by 1 base; junction bases not matched to a gene: 2. DNA for the CDR3: TGTGCCACCAGCTGGGGACAGGGGTCCTACGAGCAGTACTTC. The encoded protein is CATSWGQGSYEQYF. Full variable domain (missing parts from reference TRBV15 and TRBJ2-7): DAMVIQNPRYQVTQFGKPVTLSCSQTLNHNVMYWYQQKSSQAPKLLFHYYDKDFNNEADTPDNFQSRRPNTSFCFLDIRSPGLGDTAMYLCATSWGQGSYEQYFGPGTRLTVT.

The chain links TRBV27 to TRBJ2-7; D is possibly TRBD1 (5 bases). CDR3 length: 15 amino acids. V was shortened by 5 bases and J by 3 bases, with 17 bases between the two germline ends. CDR1 and CDR2 (germline): MNHEY, SMNVEV (reference sequence). The CDR3: CASSRPLDRNYEQYF. DNA for the CDR3: TGTGCCAGCAGTCGGCCTCTCGACAGAAACTACGAGCAGTACTTC.

J is TRBJ2-1 and V is TRBV12-5; TRBD1 aligns across 11 bases. The CDR3 totals 16 residues. Germline lookup yields CDR1 LGHNT and CDR2 FRNRAP. Trimming took 0 bases from V and 6 from J; bases not matched to a gene: 4. The CDR3 region has the DNA TGTGCTAGTGGTTTGGTAGTTGGGACAGGGGGCAATGAGCAGTTCTTC. It translates to CASGLVVGTGGNEQFF.

This clonotype was counted between two and nine times. The rearrangement joins TRBV4-3 to TRBJ2-7, with 8 bases identical to TRBD1. V shed 1 base and J 3 bases; nucleotides not matched to a gene: 5. Germline V gene sequence: CDR1 LGHNA, CDR2 YSLEER. The CDR3 spans 15 residues. As DNA, the CDR3 is TGCGCCAGCAGCCAAGTTGACAGGGGAAACTACGAGCAGTACTTC. Translation: CASSQVDRGNYEQYF.

The chain carries TRBV28 and TRBJ2-7; tentative D call: TRBD1 (6 bases). CDR1 is MDHEN, CDR2 SYDVKM, per germline. V shed 7 bases and J shed 9 bases, with 16 bases lying between them. The CDR3 spans 12 residues. The CDR3 region has the DNA TGTGCCAGCACTCAGTGGGGGCACGGGCAGTACTTC. Amino acids: CASTQWGHGQYF. Filled out from reference TRBV28 and TRBJ2-7, the complete variable domain reads DVKVTQSSRYLVKRTGEKVFLECVQDMDHENMFWYRQDPGLGLRLIYFSYDVKMKEKGDIPEGYSVSREKKERFSLILESASTNQTSMYLCASTQWGHGQYFGPGTRLTVT.